This T cell receptor beta chain was identified in a study of blood T cell repertoires in COVID-19. Here immunoSEQ multiplex PCR was the method, and the copy in TCRdb shows in-frame clones only, minus some. This sample has over 250,000 clones, with 87% found just once. The receptor was derived from a woman aged 40 to 50 who had recovered from COVID-19. Material: peripheral blood.

CDR3 region: CASSLQGIYGYTF. As DNA, the CDR3 is TGTGCCAGCAGCCTACAGGGGATTTATGGCTACACCTTC. The genes are TRBV14 and TRBJ1-2; 7 bases are a match to TRBD1. Per the germline V gene, CDR1 is SGHDN and CDR2 is FVKESK. CDR3 size: 13 residues. With 4 bases clipped from V and 5 bases from J, the junction kept 4 bases outside the gene matches.